One sample yielded the 7 T cell receptor beta chains listed below, sequenced in a study of T cells in Graves' hyperthyroidism and ophthalmopathy. The investigators amplified TCR beta CDR3 regions from RNA transcripts. First-round RT-PCR of the TCR CDR3 relied on the HTBI primer set. TCRdb recomputed calls from the multiplex PCR reads with MiXCR, one row per CDR3 protein. Of fewer than 250,000 distinct CDR3 sequences in the sample, 17% were seen once. Sequencing was carried out using blood. The source of these receptors is a man in his forties or fifties with Graves' hyperthyroidism.

The CDR3 is CASSQRTGLYEQYF. CDR3 nucleotide sequence: TGTGCCAGCAGTCAGCGGACAGGGCTCTACGAGCAGTACTTC. The chain is built from TRBV6-1 and TRBJ2-7, with TRBD1 matching over 8 bases. CDR1 and CDR2 (germline): MNHNS, SASEGT. Germline trimming cut 5 bases from V and 3 bases from J; bases unmatched to any gene: 6. CDR3 size: 14 residues.

This chain joins TRBV5-1 and TRBJ1-2; D remains unclear. Germline CDR1 SGHRS, CDR2 YFSETQ. This CDR3 spans 15 amino acids. V was trimmed by 3 bases and J by 0 bases, leaving 12 bases between them. Here the CDR3 reads CASSSNPQANYGYTF. CDR3 bases: TGCGCCAGCAGCTCGAACCCACAAGCTAACTATGGCTACACCTTC.

This clonotype was seen a few times. V gene TRBV4-2 combines with J gene TRBJ2-1; D call uncertain. Germline-derived CDR1 and CDR2 are LGHNA and YNFKEQ. V was clipped by 0 bases and J by 10 bases, with 7 bases between them. The CDR3 contains 12 residues. The CDR3 DNA reads as TGTGCCAGCAGCCAAGATGGGTACGAGCAGTTCTTC. This sequence encodes CASSQDGYEQFF.

The CDR3 nucleotides are TGTGCCACCAGCGGTATAGATCGGGACGGCTACAATGAGCAGTTCTTC. Its translation: CATSGIDRDGYNEQFF. The gene calls are TRBV15 and TRBJ2-1; D is tentatively TRBD1 or TRBD2 (5 bases each). CDR1 LNHNV and CDR2 YYDKDF come from the germline V gene (reference sequence). This CDR3 has 16 residues. V was shortened by 5 bases and J by 3 bases, with 17 bases between the two germline ends.

This clonotype was seen only a few times. The CDR3 loop is CATSDLGYSEQFF. CDR3 nucleotide sequence: TGTGCCACCAGTGATTTGGGCTATAGTGAGCAGTTCTTC. The genes are TRBV24-1 and TRBJ2-1; no clear D gene. Germline lookup yields CDR1 KGHDR and CDR2 SFDVKD. The CDR3 contains 13 residues. The ends were cut back, 0 bases at V and 9 bases at J, with 8 bases in the middle.

The chain recombines TRBV5-5 with TRBJ2-7; D possibly matches TRBD1 or TRBD2 (6 bases each). CDR1 and CDR2 from the germline V gene are SGHKS and YYEKEE (reference sequence). V was cut by 5 bases and J by 2 bases, with 8 bases left in between. The CDR3 totals 12 residues. CDR3 nucleotides: TGTGCCAGCAGGGAGGGGGCCTACGAGCAGTACTTC. It encodes CASREGAYEQYF. Using reference TRBV5-5 and TRBJ2-7 for the parts outside the CDR3, the full variable domain is DAGVTQSPTHLIKTRGQQVTLRCSPISGHKSVSWYQQVLGQGPQFIFQYYEKEERGRGNFPDRFSARQFPNYSSELNVNALLLGDSALYLCASREGAYEQYFGPGTRLTVT.

The V and J genes are TRBV5-1 and TRBJ2-2; D uncertain. This CDR3 is 14 amino acids long. The germline V gene encodes CDR1 SGHRS and CDR2 YFSETQ. V lost 5 bases and J lost 2, with 10 bases in between. CDR3: CASRRVLNTGELFF. The CDR3 nucleotides are TGCGCCAGCAGAAGGGTACTCAACACCGGGGAGCTGTTTTTT. Drawing the rest from reference TRBV5-1 and TRBJ2-2, the complete variable domain is KAGVTQTPRYLIKTRGQQVTLSCSPISGHRSVSWYQQTPGQGLQFLFEYFSETQRNKGNFPGRFSGRQFSNSRSEMNVSTLELGDSALYLCASRRVLNTGELFFGEGSRLTVL.